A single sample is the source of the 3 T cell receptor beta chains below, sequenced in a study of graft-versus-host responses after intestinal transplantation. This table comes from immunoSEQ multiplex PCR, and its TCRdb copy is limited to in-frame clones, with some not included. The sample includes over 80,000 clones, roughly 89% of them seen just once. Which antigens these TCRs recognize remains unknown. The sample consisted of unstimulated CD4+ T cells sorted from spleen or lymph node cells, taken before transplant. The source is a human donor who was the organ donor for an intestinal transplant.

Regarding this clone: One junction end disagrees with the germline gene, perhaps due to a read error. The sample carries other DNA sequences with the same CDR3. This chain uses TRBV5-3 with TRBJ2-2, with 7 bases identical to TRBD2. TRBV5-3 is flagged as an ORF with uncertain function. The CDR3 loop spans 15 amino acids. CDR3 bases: TGCGCCAGAAGCTTGAGACTAGCTCGGACCGGGGAGCTGTTTTTT. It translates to CARSLRLARTGELFF.

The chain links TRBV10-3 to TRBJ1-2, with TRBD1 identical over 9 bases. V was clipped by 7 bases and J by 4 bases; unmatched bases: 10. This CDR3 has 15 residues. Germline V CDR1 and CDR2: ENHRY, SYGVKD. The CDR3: CAINSPGQGSYGYTF. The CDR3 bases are TGTGCCATCAACAGTCCGGGACAGGGTTCCTATGGCTACACCTTC.

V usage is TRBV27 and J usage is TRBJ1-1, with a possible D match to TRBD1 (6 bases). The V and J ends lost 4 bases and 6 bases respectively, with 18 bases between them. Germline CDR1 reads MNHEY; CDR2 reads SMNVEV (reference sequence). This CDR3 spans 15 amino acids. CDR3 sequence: CASSSRVRGAAEAFF. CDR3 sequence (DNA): TGTGCCAGCAGTTCCCGCGTTCGGGGGGCGGCTGAAGCTTTCTTT.